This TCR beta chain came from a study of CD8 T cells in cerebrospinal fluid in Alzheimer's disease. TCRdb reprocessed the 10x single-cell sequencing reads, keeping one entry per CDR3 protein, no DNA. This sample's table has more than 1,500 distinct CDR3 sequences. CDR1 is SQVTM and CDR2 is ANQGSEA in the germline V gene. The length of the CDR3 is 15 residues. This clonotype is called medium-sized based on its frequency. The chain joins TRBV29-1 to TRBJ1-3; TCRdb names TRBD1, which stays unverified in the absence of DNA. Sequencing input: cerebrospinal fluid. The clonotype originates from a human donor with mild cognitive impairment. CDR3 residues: CSVGTGTGKGNTIYF.